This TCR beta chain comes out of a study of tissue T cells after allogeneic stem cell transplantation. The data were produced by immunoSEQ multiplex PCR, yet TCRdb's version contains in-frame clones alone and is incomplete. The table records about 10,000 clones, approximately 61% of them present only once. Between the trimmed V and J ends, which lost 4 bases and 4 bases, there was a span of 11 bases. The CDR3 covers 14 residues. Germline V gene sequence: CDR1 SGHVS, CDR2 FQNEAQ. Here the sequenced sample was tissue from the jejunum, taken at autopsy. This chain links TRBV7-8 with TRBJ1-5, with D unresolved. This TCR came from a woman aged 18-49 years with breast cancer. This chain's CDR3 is CASSSTWVNQPQHF. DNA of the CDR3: TGTGCCAGCAGCTCGACATGGGTGAATCAGCCCCAGCATTTT.